This T cell receptor (beta chain) was identified during a study of blood T cells in healthy people across ages. Across the study: There was about one barcoded beta molecule captured by template switching per two T cells.

A few counts support this clonotype. Its antigen is unknown. Study findings and constraints: A roughly linear age-dependent decrease characterized TCR beta diversity per million T cells.

For the second PCR, which ran for about 6 to 11 cycles, a sample-barcoded 5' primer and a J-beta primer mix were used. The template-switch adaptor, which had 12 random nucleotides, put a tag on each cDNA molecule. MiXCR was run by TCRdb on the 5' RACE reads, yielding one entry per CDR3 protein. Of 1.5 million to 2 million distinct CDR3 sequences in the sample, about 39% were seen once. V lost 2 bases, J lost 3 bases, and 3 bases stayed unmatched. CDR1 and CDR2 from the germline V gene are SGHRS and YFSETQ. The CDR3 consists of 15 residues. Sequenced input: blood. This TCR was sampled from a human donor in good health. The chain links TRBV5-1 to TRBJ2-3; 10 nucleotides match TRBD1. CDR3 amino acids: CASSFRDRGTDTQYF. Written as DNA, the CDR3 is TGCGCCAGCAGCTTCCGGGACAGGGGTACAGATACGCAGTATTTT.